One sample yielded the 8 T cell receptor beta chains listed below, sequenced in a study of T cell clonality in common variable immunodeficiency. Clones were read by immunoSEQ multiplex PCR, and TCRdb kept only the in-frame ones, dropping some. The sample has tens of thousands of clones, none seen only once. What was sequenced was peripheral blood mononuclear cells. All receptors come from a person aged 18 to 75 in good health.

This clone has ten or more counts. The read finishes 3 residues shy of the CDR3 end, and the germline J gene is used to complete it. The V gene is TRBV11-3, the J gene TRBJ2-5; no firm D call. The CDR3 consists of 14 residues. Germline loops: CDR1 SGHNT, CDR2 YENEEA. The germline V and J ends were trimmed by 5 bases and 6 bases, with 16 bases remaining between them. The sequenced CDR3 bases are TGTGCCAGCAGCCCGGGTAAAGGTACGAAGACC. Protein product: CASSPGKGTKT. The CDR3 in full is CASSPGKGTKTQYF.

This clone has ten or more counts. Coverage ceases 3 residues before the CDR3 finishes, and the germline J gene fills in the end. The V call is TRBV5-1, the J call TRBJ2-3; weak D call: TRBD1 (5 bases). Per the germline V gene, CDR1 is SGHRS and CDR2 is YFSETQ. The CDR3 runs to 16 residues. Trimming stripped 0 bases from V and 1 base from J, with 12 bases between. The CDR3 loop reads CASSLVAGSGTDTQYF. The CDR3 bases that were read are TGCGCCAGCAGCTTGGTAGCAGGGTCTGGCACAGATACG.

This clone was counted many times. The chain's CDR3 is CASSLLGGTPYEQYF. The CDR3 bases that were read are TGTGCCAGCAGCTTGTTGGGGGGAACCCCTTACGAG. The rearrangement joins TRBV7-8 to TRBJ2-7; a possible D gene is TRBD2 (6 bases). With the read ending 3 residues before the CDR3 end, the germline J gene is used to fill in that end. Germline lookup yields CDR1 SGHVS and CDR2 FQNEAQ. The CDR3 consists of 15 residues. Between the trimmed V and J ends, which lost 3 bases and 4 bases, there was a span of 16 bases.

This clone appeared many times. The CDR3 is cut off 3 residues early in the read; its end comes from the germline J gene. The chain has TRBV7-9 and TRBJ1-4, with TRBD1 matching 10 bases. Germline CDR1 is SEHNR and CDR2 is FQNEAQ (reference sequence). The ends lost 5 bases at V and 8 bases at J; junction bases unmatched: 8. CDR3 length: 15 amino acids. CDR3 bases read: TGTGCCAGCAGCGCGGGACAGGGGCGAGAGGAAAAA. This gives the protein CASSAGQGREEK. The full CDR3 protein reads CASSAGQGREEKLFF.

This clone came up a few times. CDR3 bases read: TGTGCCAGCTCACCGAAAACAGGGGACGGC. This codes for CASSPKTGDG. The entire CDR3 protein is CASSPKTGDGYTF. This chain joins TRBV18 and TRBJ1-2; 7 bases match TRBD1. The DNA ends 3 residues before the CDR3 does, and the rest of the CDR3 is filled in from the germline J gene. The CDR3 totals 13 residues. Germline lookup yields CDR1 KGHSH and CDR2 LQKENI. The full variable domain, in which reference TRBV18 and TRBJ1-2 provide the parts outside the CDR3, is NAGVMQNPRHLVRRRGQEARLRCSPMKGHSHVYWYRQLPEEGLKFMVYLQKENIIDESGMPKERFSAEFPKEGPSILRIQQVVRGDSAAYFCASSPKTGDGYTFGSGTRLTVV.

This clone was found many times. Coverage ceases 3 residues before the CDR3 finishes, and the germline J gene fills in the end. This chain links TRBV5-1 with TRBJ1-4; 7 bases map to TRBD1. In germline, CDR1 is SGHRS, CDR2 YFSETQ. V shed 0 bases, J shed 0 bases, and the junction held 5 bases outside the gene matches. The CDR3 extends over 17 amino acids. This CDR3 is CASSLEPGGATNEKLFF. The CDR3 DNA, read in part, is TGCGCCAGCAGCTTGGAGCCAGGGGGTGCAACTAATGAAAAA.

This clone was observed many times. Read sequence stops 3 residues before the CDR3 end, and the germline J gene provides the missing end. The V gene is TRBV30, the J gene TRBJ1-3, with D unresolved. This CDR3 has 14 residues. Germline V CDR1 and CDR2: GTSNPN, SVGIG (reference sequence). Between the trimmed V and J ends, which lost 4 bases and 2 bases, there was a span of 12 bases. The DNA read from the CDR3 is TGTGCCTGGACCGACACAGCCACTGGAAACACC. Protein: CAWTDTATGNT. The entire CDR3 reads CAWTDTATGNTIYF.

This clone was counted at least ten times. Sequence at one end of the junction differs from germline and may be a read error. The sequenced fragment ends 3 residues before the CDR3 boundary, so the rest is inferred from the germline J gene. The rearrangement links TRBV4-2 to TRBJ2-3, with 10 positions matching TRBD1. Germline CDR1 reads LGHNA; CDR2 reads YNFKEQ. The CDR3 is made up of 16 amino acids. The CDR3 protein is CASSHDRGRGEDTQYF. The CDR3 bases that were read are TGCGCCAGCAGCCACGACAGGGGGCGCGGGGAGGATACG.